Described below is a single TCR beta chain sequence and its context. It has no known antigen specificity. Per-base quality was not reported, and no clone a single base away is much larger than it. Libraries of naive CD8 T cells were built from approximately 22,000 to 940,000 sorted cells, with 10%, 30% or 50% of the purified RNA used. On a BD FACSAria II, naive CD8 T cells were FACS-sorted as CD8+CD4-CCR7+CD45RA+ and collected into RLT Plus buffer. Ten to eleven TCR copies' worth of Jurkat RNA were spiked into about 20,000-1,100,000 naive CD8 T cell samples to test detection sensitivity. CD8 T cells were enriched with RosetteSep CD8+ T Cell Enrichment Cocktail and Ficoll-Paque, followed by ACK red cell lysis. The germline V gene supplies CDR1 SGHDT and CDR2 YYEEEE. From its cysteine to its phenylalanine, the CDR3 spans 19 amino acids. Only the CDR3 DNA is retained, 57 bases long and in frame from the first base. Clipping removes 4 bases from V and 0 bases from J, with 8 as the unmatched junction base count.

Library construction relied on PCR. The instrument given in TCRdb is Illumina HiSeq 4000. Preparation of bulk TCR libraries followed a previously described approach, with the TCR primers listed in Table S5. Purification of total RNA was performed with the Qiagen AllPrep DNA/RNA kit. Before analysis, reads from multiple sequencing runs of one library were combined. In the source study's methods: Reads were retained only if their TCR constant sequence matched exactly, and those retained reads were trimmed to 150 nt and grouped according to their 12-nt molecular barcodes. Reads in each barcode group were sub-clustered using a 15% Levenshtein threshold, and a quality-weighted consensus sequence was built for each RNA molecule. Non-functional sequences were removed, as were lower-count sequences one edit away from another. Based on fitting two negative binomial distributions, any barcode sub-cluster with under 20% of the maximum read count was discarded. In TCRdb, the public reads were trimmed at Q25 with fastp and aligned with MiXCR, with productive beta chains retained. Each CDR3 protein gets just one entry, which takes the most common genes and DNA from the rows behind it. It is TCRdb's table, rather than the study itself, that gives the V and J calls and clone size. This sample lists 550,000 to 750,000 distinct CDR3 sequences; around 20% were detected once. The ten largest clones take up roughly 0.85% of the sample.

This entry comes from a study of molecular identifiers for immune sequencing clone quantification (dated by TCRdb to 2016 to 2018). In the study overall: For a replicate experiment, RNA from around 20,000 or 100,000 naive CD8 T cells was divided into five aliquots, of which four were sequenced. CD8 T cells were used in a methods study to benchmark molecular-identifier clustering-based TCR repertoire sequencing (MIDCIRS) and TCR RNA copy counting.

Overall study outcomes, separate from this receptor: A single cell's worth of spiked-in Jurkat TCR RNA was reported detectable even among one million naive CD8 T cells. Spiked-in Jurkat TCR RNA (approximately 10 copies' worth), which is not part of the donor repertoire, was contained in the naive libraries. In CMV-specific effector cells, over 99% of molecules were held by clones above 20 RNA copies, whereas under 1% of molecules were held by such clones in naive cells. About 2.9 recovered TCR RNA copies per cell were obtained by modeling, versus roughly 9.1 by digital PCR, implying a capture efficiency of 25% to 30%. Identical TCR molecules sharing a barcode could cause highly expanded clone sizes to be underestimated. When barcode sub-clustering was omitted, TCR diversity was inflated by chimeric consensus sequences, with chimeras reaching as high as 47%.

This clonotype was sampled from a human donor in good health. Some libraries in this study had Jurkat cell RNA spiked in. The V and J segments used are TRBV5-6 and TRBJ2-1, with 15 bases matching TRBD2. Sequenced sample: naive CD8+ T cells from blood, with Jurkat cell RNA spiked in. According to the study, the label for this sample's cell subset or site signals: FACS-sorted CD8+CD4-CCR7+CD45RA+ naive T cells. The CDR3 region reads CASSGGLAGGRSSYNEQFF. The DNA sequence is as follows: TGTGCCAGCAGCGGGGGACTAGCGGGAGGCCGGAGCTCCTACAATGAGCAGTTCTTC.